This entry describes one T cell receptor (beta chain). The study recruited people aged roughly 18 to 89 years across more than 20 US areas. Allocation to cohorts depended on clinical history reported by the participants. Recovery among Cohort 3 donors was established by two negative PCRs, clearance, or symptom resolution. The source of the sample is a study of blood T cell repertoires in COVID-19. At the level of the study: Acute and convalescent COVID-19 samples came from the United States, Italy and Spain.

Trimming removed 6 bases at V and 7 bases at J, with 9 bases between. The V gene's germline CDR1 is DFQATT and CDR2 SNEGSKA (reference sequence). The CDR3 totals 11 residues. Clones were read by immunoSEQ multiplex PCR, and TCRdb kept only the in-frame ones, dropping some. This table holds 290,000 or so clones, around 90% found once. The rearrangement joins TRBV20-1 to TRBJ1-4; possible D gene TRBD1, 6 bases. Material for sequencing was PBMCs or T cells enriched from blood (not recorded which). This clonotype originated in a woman in her thirties who had recovered from COVID-19. As DNA, the CDR3 is TGCAGTGCCTTGGACAGTGAAAAACTGTTTTTT. This translates into CSALDSEKLFF.